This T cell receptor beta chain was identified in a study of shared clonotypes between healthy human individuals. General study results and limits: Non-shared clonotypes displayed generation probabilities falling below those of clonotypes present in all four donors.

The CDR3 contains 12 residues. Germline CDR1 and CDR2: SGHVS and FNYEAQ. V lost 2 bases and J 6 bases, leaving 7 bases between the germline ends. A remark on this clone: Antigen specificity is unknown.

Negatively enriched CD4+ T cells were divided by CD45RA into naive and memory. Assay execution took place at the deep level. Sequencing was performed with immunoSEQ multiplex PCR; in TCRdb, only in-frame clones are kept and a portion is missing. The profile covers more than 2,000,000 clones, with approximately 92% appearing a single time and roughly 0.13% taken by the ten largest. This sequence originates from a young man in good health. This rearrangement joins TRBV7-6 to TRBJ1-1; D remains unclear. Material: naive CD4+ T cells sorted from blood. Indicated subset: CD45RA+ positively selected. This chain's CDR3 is CASSLWGSEAFF. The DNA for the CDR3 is TGTGCCAGCAGCTTATGGGGATCTGAAGCTTTCTTT. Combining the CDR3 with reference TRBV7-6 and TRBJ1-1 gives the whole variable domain GAGVSQSPRYKVTKRGQDVALRCDPISGHVSLYWYRQALGQGPEFLTYFNYEAQQDKSGLPNDRFSAERPEGSISTLTIQRTEQRDSAMYRCASSLWGSEAFFGQGTRLTVV.